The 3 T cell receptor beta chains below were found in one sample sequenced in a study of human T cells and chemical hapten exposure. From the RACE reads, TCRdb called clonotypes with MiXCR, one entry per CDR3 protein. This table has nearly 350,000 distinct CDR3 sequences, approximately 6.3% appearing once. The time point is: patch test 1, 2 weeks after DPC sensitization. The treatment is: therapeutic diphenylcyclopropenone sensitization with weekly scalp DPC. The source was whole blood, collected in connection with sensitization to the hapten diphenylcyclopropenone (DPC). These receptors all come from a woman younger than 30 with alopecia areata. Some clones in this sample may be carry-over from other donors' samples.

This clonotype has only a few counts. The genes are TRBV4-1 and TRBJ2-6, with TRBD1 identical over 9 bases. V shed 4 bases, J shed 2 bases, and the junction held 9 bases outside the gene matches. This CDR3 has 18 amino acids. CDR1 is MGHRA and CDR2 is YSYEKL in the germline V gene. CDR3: CASSLGQGRGTGANVLTF. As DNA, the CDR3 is TGCGCCAGCAGCCTGGGACAGGGACGGGGGACTGGGGCCAACGTCCTGACTTTC.

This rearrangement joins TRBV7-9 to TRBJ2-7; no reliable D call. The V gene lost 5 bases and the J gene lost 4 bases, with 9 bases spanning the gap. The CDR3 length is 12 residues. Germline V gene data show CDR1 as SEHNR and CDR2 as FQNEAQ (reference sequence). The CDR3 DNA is TGTGCCAGCAGCCTGTCCCTGTACGAGCAGTACTTC. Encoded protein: CASSLSLYEQYF. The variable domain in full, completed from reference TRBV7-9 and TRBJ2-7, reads DTGVSQNPRHKITKRGQNVTFRCDPISEHNRLYWYRQTLGQGPEFLTYFQNEAQLEKSRLLSDRFSAERPKGSFSTLEIQRTEQGDSAMYLCASSLSLYEQYFGPGTRLTVT.

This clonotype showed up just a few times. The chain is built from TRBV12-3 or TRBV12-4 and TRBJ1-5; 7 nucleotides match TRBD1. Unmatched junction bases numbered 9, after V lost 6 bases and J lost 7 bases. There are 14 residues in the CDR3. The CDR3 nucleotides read TGTGCCAGCAGCCCGACAGGGATGGGACAGCCCCAGCATTTT. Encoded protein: CASSPTGMGQPQHF.